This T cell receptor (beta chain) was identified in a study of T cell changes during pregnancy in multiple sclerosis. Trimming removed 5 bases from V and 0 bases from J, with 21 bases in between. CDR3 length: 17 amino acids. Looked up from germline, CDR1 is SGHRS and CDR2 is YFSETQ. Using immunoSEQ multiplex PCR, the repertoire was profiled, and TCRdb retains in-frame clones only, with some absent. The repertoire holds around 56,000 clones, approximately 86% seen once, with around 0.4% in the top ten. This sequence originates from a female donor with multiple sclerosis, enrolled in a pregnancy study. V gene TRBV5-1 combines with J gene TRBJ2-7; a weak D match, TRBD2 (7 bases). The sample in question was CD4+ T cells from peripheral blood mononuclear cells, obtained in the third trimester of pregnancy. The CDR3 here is CASSLWGGRGISYEQYF. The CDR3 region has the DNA TGCGCCAGCAGTCTCTGGGGGGGGCGGGGGATCTCCTACGAGCAGTACTTC.